This entry features one TCR beta chain sequence. Its matching antigen is unknown. The data are from a study of CXCR3-negative and CXCR3-positive naive CD8 T cells. General study results and limits: TRB CDR3s of CXCR3-positive naive cells were more hydrophobic than those of CXCR3-negative naive cells. Much lower diversity was found in memory CD8+ cells, while both naive subsets had comparably high diversity. After cryopreservation, CXCR3 expression dropped partially; most assays used fresh PBMCs. TRBV-TRBJ usage was similar across naive CXCR3 subsets but distinct in memory cells.

Naive CD8+ T cells showed CD45RO-CCR7+CD27+CD95-. The CDR3 contains 17 residues. The germline gives CDR1 DFQATT, CDR2 SNEGSKA (reference sequence). TRB cDNA libraries were made by UMI-labeled 5' RACE. TCRdb re-analyzed the 5' RACE reads; it lists each CDR3 protein once, without DNA. This sample contains 150,000 or so distinct CDR3 sequences. The chain uses TRBV20-1 and TRBJ1-1; checking the TCRdb D call of TRBD1 is not possible without DNA. Sequencing was performed on naive CXCR3+ CD8+ T cells from blood. Subset meaning: CD45RO-CCR7+CD27+CD95- naive CD8+ T cells expressing CXCR3 (TNR3+). This TCR was sampled from a human donor in good health. Some clones in this sample may be carry-over from other donors' samples. The chain's CDR3 is CSARYRDRSPLNTEAFF.